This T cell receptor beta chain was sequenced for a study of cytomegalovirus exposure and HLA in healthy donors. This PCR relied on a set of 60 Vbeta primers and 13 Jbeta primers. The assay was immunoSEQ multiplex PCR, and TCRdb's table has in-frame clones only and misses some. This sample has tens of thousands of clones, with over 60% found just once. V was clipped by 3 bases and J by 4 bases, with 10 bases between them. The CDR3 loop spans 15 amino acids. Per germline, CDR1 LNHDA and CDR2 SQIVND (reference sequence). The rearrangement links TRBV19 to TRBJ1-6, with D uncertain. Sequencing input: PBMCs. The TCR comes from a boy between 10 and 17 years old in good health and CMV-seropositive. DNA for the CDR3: TGTGCCAGTAGTATCGTGGCCCGATATAATTCACCCCTCCACTTT. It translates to CASSIVARYNSPLHF.